The text below deals with one TCR beta chain. Its antigen remains unknown. The data were obtained in a study of cytomegalovirus exposure and HLA in healthy donors. The PCR was carried out with 60 Vbeta primers and 13 Jbeta primers. The data were produced by immunoSEQ multiplex PCR, yet TCRdb's version contains in-frame clones alone and is incomplete. Seen here are fewer than 200,000 clones, approximately 80% observed once, and the top ten hold 0.7% to 0.95%. Study-wide points: With later analysis, a missense DCLRE1C variant became linked to TCR beta V- and J-gene trimming. Other equally common chains were less clonally expanded than HLA-associated TCR beta chains, a later analysis showed. A prior analysis recorded that most TCR beta V segments were productive about 87% or about 30% of the time.

The V gene's germline CDR1 is SGHRS and CDR2 YFSETQ. V lost 4 bases and J lost 2, with 22 bases in between. This CDR3 is 17 amino acids long. The origin of this receptor is a woman aged 18-35 years in good health and CMV-seronegative. Sequenced: PBMCs. The rearrangement uses TRBV5-1 and TRBJ2-7; a possible D gene is TRBD1 (8 bases). In nucleotides, the CDR3 is TGCGCCAGCAGCCCCTGGGGAGGGGACAGGCCCCCCTACGAGCAGTACTTC. Translated, it gives CASSPWGGDRPPYEQYF.